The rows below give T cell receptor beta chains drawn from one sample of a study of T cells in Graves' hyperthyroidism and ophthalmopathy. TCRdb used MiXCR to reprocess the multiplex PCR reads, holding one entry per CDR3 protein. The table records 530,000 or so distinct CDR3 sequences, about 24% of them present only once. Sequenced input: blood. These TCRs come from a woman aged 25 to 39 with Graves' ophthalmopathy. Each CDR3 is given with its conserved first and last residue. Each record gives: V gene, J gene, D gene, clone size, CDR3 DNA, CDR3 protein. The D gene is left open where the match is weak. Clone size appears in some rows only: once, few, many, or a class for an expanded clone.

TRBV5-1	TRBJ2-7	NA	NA	TGCGCCAGCCGGCCCCTTCAAGGGGCGGAGCAGTACTTC	CASRPLQGAEQYF
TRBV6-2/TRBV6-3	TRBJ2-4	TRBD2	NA	TGTGCCAGCAGTTACTCGGCGGGAGAGGCCAAAAACATTCAGTACTTC	CASSYSAGEAKNIQYF
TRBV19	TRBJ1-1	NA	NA	TGTGCCAGTAGTAGAGACCCCCTTTCCTGGACTGAAGCTTTCTTT	CASSRDPLSWTEAFF
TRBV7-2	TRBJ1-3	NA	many	TGTGCCAGCAGCTTAGCGGCCATGAGAGGAAACACCATATATTTT	CASSLAAMRGNTIYF
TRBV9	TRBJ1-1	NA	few	TGTGCCAGCAGCGTAGCGTACAGGGACACTGAAGCTTTCTTT	CASSVAYRDTEAFF
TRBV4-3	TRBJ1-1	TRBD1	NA	TGCGCCAGCAGCCAAGAGGACAGGGGGGTCTCCTTCTTT	CASSQEDRGVSFF
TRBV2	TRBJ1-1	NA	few	TGTGCCAGCGGGGGGAGAACTGAAGCTTTCTTT	CASGGRTEAFF
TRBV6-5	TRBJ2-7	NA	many	TGTGCCAGCAGTTACTCGCCGGAGGGCTACGAGCAGTACTTC	CASSYSPEGYEQYF
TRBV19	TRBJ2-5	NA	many	TGTGCCAGTAGTATCTTCGACCGGGAGACCCAGTACTTC	CASSIFDRETQYF
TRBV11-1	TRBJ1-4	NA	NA	TGTGCCAGCAGCTTTGGATGGGGGGAGGAGGAAAAACTGTTTTTT	CASSFGWGEEEKLFF
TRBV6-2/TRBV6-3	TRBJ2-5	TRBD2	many	TGTGCCAGCAGTTACTCGACTAGCGGGACACAAGAGACCCAGTACTTC	CASSYSTSGTQETQYF
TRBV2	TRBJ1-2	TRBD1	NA	TGTGCCAGCCAGGGGGACAGGGGTGGCTACACCTTC	CASQGDRGGYTF
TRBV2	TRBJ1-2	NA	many	TGTGCCAGCAGTGACAGAACCTATGGCTACACCTTC	CASSDRTYGYTF
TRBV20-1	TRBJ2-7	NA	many	TGCAGTGCTAGAGATCAGCAGGGGGGAGCCTACGAGCAGTACTTC	CSARDQQGGAYEQYF
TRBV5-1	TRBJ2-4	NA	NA	TGCGCCAGCAGCCCGGGGGCGTCGGGGTCCGGAGCCAAAAACATTCAGTACTTC	CASSPGASGSGAKNIQYF
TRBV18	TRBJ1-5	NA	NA	TGTGCCAGCTCACCCCAGGGCAACAATCAGCCCCAGCATTTT	CASSPQGNNQPQHF
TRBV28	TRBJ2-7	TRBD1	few	TGTGCCAGCAGAGCAACAGGGGATTCTCTTTTCTTC	CASRATGDSLFF
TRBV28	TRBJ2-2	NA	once	TGTGCCAGCAGCGGTAGTAGGCGGGCCTACACCGGGGAGCTGTTTTTT	CASSGSRRAYTGELFF
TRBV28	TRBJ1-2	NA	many	TGTGCCAGCAGGGTAGGGGAGAAAAACTATGGCTACACCTTC	CASRVGEKNYGYTF
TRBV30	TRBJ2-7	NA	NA	TGTGCCCGGAGTCGAGGGTACGAGCAGTACTTC	CARSRGYEQYF
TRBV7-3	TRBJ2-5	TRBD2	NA	TGTGCCAGCAGCGACGGGACTAGCGGGATCCAAGAGACCCAGTACTTC	CASSDGTSGIQETQYF
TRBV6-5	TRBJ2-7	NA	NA	TGTGCCAGCAGTTACTCAGCCACGGGGGAGCAGTACTTC	CASSYSATGEQYF
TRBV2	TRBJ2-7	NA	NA	TGTGCCAGCAGAAAACTGCCTGGGGTGTACGAGCAGTACTTC	CASRKLPGVYEQYF
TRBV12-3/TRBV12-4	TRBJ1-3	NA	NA	TGTGCCAGCAGTTTATGGGGATCAACTACTATAAGCTCTGGAAACACCATATATTTT	CASSLWGSTTISSGNTIYF
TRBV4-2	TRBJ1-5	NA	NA	TGTGCCAGCAGCGAAGGGGGTCCCAATCAGCCCCAGCATTTT	CASSEGGPNQPQHF
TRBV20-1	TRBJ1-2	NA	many	TGCAGTGCTAAGGAAGTGTGGAGGGACTATGGCTACACCTTC	CSAKEVWRDYGYTF
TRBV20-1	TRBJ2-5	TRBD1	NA	TGCAGTGCTAGAGAGGGGACAGGGAGGAAACAGACCCAGTACTTC	CSAREGTGRKQTQYF
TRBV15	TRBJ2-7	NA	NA	TGTGCCACCAGCACCGGGGGACTCGCCGAGCAGTACTTC	CATSTGGLAEQYF
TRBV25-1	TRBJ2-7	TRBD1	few	TGTGCCAGCAGTGAGGGGGACAGGGGGGTAGACGAGCAGTACTTC	CASSEGDRGVDEQYF
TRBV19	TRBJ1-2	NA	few	TGTGCCGCGAGGGCAGGCGTCTATGGCTACACCTTC	CAARAGVYGYTF
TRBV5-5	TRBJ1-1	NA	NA	TGTGCCAGCAGCTTGGAGACCGGACAGAACACTGAAGCTTTCTTT	CASSLETGQNTEAFF
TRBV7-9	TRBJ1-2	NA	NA	TGTGCCAGCAGCCACACGGACAAGGGGTACGGCTACACCTTC	CASSHTDKGYGYTF
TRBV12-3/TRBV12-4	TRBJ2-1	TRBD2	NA	TGTGCCAGCAGTTTCCGCGTATACCTCCGGACTAGCGGGGGGGCCGGGCAGAGCGGTGAGCAGTTCTTC	CASSFRVYLRTSGGAGQSGEQFF
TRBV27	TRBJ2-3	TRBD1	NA	TGTGCCAGCAACCGGCAGGGGGGCACAGATACGCAGTATTTT	CASNRQGGTDTQYF
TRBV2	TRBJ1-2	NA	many	TGTGCCAGCATTGACGAGGCCACACTCAACTATGGCTACACCTTC	CASIDEATLNYGYTF
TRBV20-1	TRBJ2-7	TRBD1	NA	TGCAGTGGCCACTCGGGACAGAGCTCCTACGAGCAGTACTTC	CSGHSGQSSYEQYF
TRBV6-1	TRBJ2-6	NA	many	TGTGCCAGCAGGGCCGATTTTGGGACTGGGGCCAACGTCCTGACTTTC	CASRADFGTGANVLTF